A single sample gave rise to the 5 T cell receptor beta chains below, sequenced in a study of regulatory T cells in long-lasting Graves disease. Arm-PCR of CDR3 regions with iRepertoire HTBI primers generated TCR beta libraries. TCRdb re-called the multiplex PCR reads through MiXCR, storing one row per CDR3 protein. The table records 450,000 or so distinct CDR3 sequences, 22% of them present only once. Time point noted: persistent/refractory GD, antithyroid drugs over 5 years with positive TRAb. From RNA extracted from PBMCs, the TCR library was made. This specimen consisted of peripheral blood mononuclear cells (PBMCs), obtained when the disease was refractory, from a patient treated with antithyroid drugs. These receptors all come from a female donor with Graves disease.

This clonotype has just a few counts. The V gene is TRBV15, the J gene TRBJ1-5, with D hard to call. The germline V gene encodes CDR1 LNHNV and CDR2 YYDKDF (reference sequence). Deletions cut 3 bases from V and 5 bases from J, with 14 bases between. This CDR3 spans 15 amino acids. CDR3 amino acids: CATSRAGRADQPQHF. DNA for the CDR3: TGTGCCACCAGCAGGGCCGGGAGGGCCGATCAGCCCCAGCATTTT.

J is TRBJ2-7 and V is TRBV27; D uncertain. This CDR3 has 15 residues. Germline V lookup: CDR1 MNHEY, CDR2 SMNVEV (reference sequence). The ends were cut back, 1 base at V and 0 bases at J, with 10 bases in the middle. The CDR3 sequence: CASSLWPRSSYEQYF. CDR3 sequence (DNA): TGTGCCAGCAGTTTATGGCCAAGGAGCTCCTACGAGCAGTACTTC.

Many counts were recorded for this clonotype. CDR3 loop: CASRLRVAQPQHF. CDR3 sequence (DNA): TGTGCCAGCAGGCTCAGGGTCGCTCAGCCCCAGCATTTT. The rearrangement links TRBV28 to TRBJ1-5; possibly TRBD1 for D (5 bases). CDR3 length equals 13 residues. Trimming took 6 bases from V and 6 from J, leaving 12 bases between them. Germline CDR1 MDHEN, CDR2 SYDVKM.

The chain is built from TRBV10-3 and TRBJ1-4; D is unclear. This CDR3 has 15 residues. V gave up 0 bases and J gave up 2 bases, with 7 bases separating them. The V gene's germline CDR1 is ENHRY and CDR2 SYGVKD. This chain's CDR3 is CAISESMVTNEKLFF. As DNA, the CDR3 is TGTGCCATCAGTGAGTCAATGGTTACTAATGAAAAACTGTTTTTT.

A remark on this clonotype: Germline is not matched at one junction end, which may reflect a read error. This sequence joins TRBV27 and TRBJ2-6; D perhaps matches TRBD1 (6 bases). The CDR3 covers 19 residues. Germline CDR1 and CDR2: MNHEY and SMNVEV (reference sequence). The CDR3 loop is CAGSLWDNRALSGANVLTF. As DNA, the CDR3 is TGTGCCGGCAGTTTATGGGACAATAGAGCCCTCTCTGGGGCCAACGTCCTGACTTTC.